This entry lists 20 T cell receptor beta chains sequenced from one sample in a study of siplizumab effects on memory and regulatory T cells (dated by TCRdb to about 2019). Libraries were built with the immunoSEQ multiplex PCR assay. TCRdb carries this immuneACCESS record with in-frame sequences only. Its versions omit some clonotypes, under half of them owing to an unresolved V gene in the studies checked, with the rest unexplained. The sample has about 13,000 clones on record, 40% of them singletons. The ten largest clones capture around 10% of the sample. No antigen has been assigned to these receptors. Cells from the mixed lymphocyte reactions were cocultured for 6 days at 37 degrees C. The source material was CFSE-low (dividing) CD8+ T cells sorted from an allogeneic mixed lymphocyte reaction. These receptors originate from a human donor in good health; the cells came from an allogeneic mixed lymphocyte reaction.

The chain uses TRBV27 and TRBJ2-1; TRBD2 matches at 12 bases. The CDR3 covers 17 residues. Germline lookup yields CDR1 MNHEY and CDR2 SMNVEV (reference sequence). J was trimmed by 8 bases and V by 6 bases; bases with no gene match: 14. The chain's CDR3 is CASSALGTSGLRDEQFF. The CDR3 DNA reads TGTGCCAGCAGCGCCCTAGGGACTAGCGGGCTCCGGGATGAGCAGTTCTTC.

The chain links TRBV6-5 to TRBJ2-3; D unresolved. CDR1 is MNHEY, CDR2 SVGAGI, per germline. There are 15 residues in the CDR3. V lost 0 bases and J lost 2, with 9 bases in between. CDR3 residues: CASSYSVRVTDTQYF. The CDR3 DNA is TGTGCCAGCAGTTACTCGGTTCGAGTCACAGATACGCAGTATTTT.

The rearrangement links TRBV4-1 to TRBJ2-7, with TRBD1 as a possible D gene (5 bases). V was clipped by 4 bases and J by 6 bases, with 16 bases between them. Germline lookup yields CDR1 MGHRA and CDR2 YSYEKL. The CDR3 runs 14 residues. The CDR3 here is CASSRWAGSVEQYF. The CDR3 region has the DNA TGCGCCAGCAGCCGTTGGGCAGGGTCGGTCGAGCAGTACTTC.

The chain combines TRBV27 with TRBJ2-1, with 9 bases that match TRBD1. The V gene's germline CDR1 is MNHEY and CDR2 SMNVEV (reference sequence). V lost 5 bases to trimming and J lost 1 base; unmatched junction nucleotides: 0. CDR3 length: 14 amino acids. In nucleotides, the CDR3 is TGTGCCAGCAGTGGACAGGGGTCCTACAATGAGCAGTTCTTC. Its protein product is CASSGQGSYNEQFF.

This clone is categorized as medium-sized. This rearrangement joins TRBV27 to TRBJ2-3; 9 bases map to TRBD1. Trimming at V came to 6 bases and at J to 5 bases, leaving 6 bases not matched to a gene. This CDR3 region has 14 residues. Germline lookup yields CDR1 MNHEY and CDR2 SMNVEV (reference sequence). The chain's CDR3 is CASRWTGARDTQYF. The CDR3 DNA sequence: TGTGCCAGCAGATGGACAGGGGCGAGAGATACGCAGTATTTT.

On this clone itself: The same CDR3 also results from other DNA sequences found in this sample. V gene TRBV7-3 combines with J gene TRBJ2-3; the D gene is possibly TRBD2 (6 bases). CDR3 size: 15 residues. Germline CDR1 reads SGHTA; CDR2 reads FQGTGA. The ends were cut back, 0 bases at V and 4 bases at J, with 11 bases in the middle. The CDR3 DNA follows: TGTGCCAGCAGCTTAACCGGGGGTGGGGCAGATACGCAGTATTTT. Protein sequence: CASSLTGGGADTQYF. The full variable domain, its missing parts supplied by reference TRBV7-3 and TRBJ2-3, is GAGVSQTPSNKVTEKGKYVELRCDPISGHTALYWYRQSLGQGPEFLIYFQGTGAADDSGLPNDRFFAVRPEGSVSTLKIQRTERGDSAVYLCASSLTGGGADTQYFGPGTRLTVL.

This clone has a handful of counts. The V gene is TRBV5-1, the J gene TRBJ2-1; 8 nucleotides agree with TRBD1. This CDR3 comprises 15 residues. V was clipped by 4 bases and J by 7 bases; unmatched bases: 10. CDR1 is SGHRS, CDR2 YFSETQ, per germline. The CDR3: CASSEAGGVGNEQFF. Here the CDR3 DNA reads TGCGCCAGCAGCGAGGCAGGGGGCGTAGGAAATGAGCAGTTCTTC. The variable domain in full, with the rest retrieved from reference TRBV5-1 and TRBJ2-1, is KAGVTQTPRYLIKTRGQQVTLSCSPISGHRSVSWYQQTPGQGLQFLFEYFSETQRNKGNFPGRFSGRQFSNSRSEMNVSTLELGDSALYLCASSEAGGVGNEQFFGPGTRLTVL.

The chain couples TRBV5-1 to TRBJ1-1, with unresolved D. The V gene's germline CDR1 is SGHRS and CDR2 YFSETQ. Trimming removed 0 bases from V and 3 bases from J, with 18 bases in between. The CDR3 extends over 17 amino acids. As DNA, the CDR3 is TGCGCCAGCAGCTTGGGAGGTGGGTACGGGATCGACACTGAAGCTTTCTTT. Translating it yields CASSLGGGYGIDTEAFF.

This chain links TRBV13 with TRBJ2-2; TRBD2 agrees at 12 bases. Germline CDR1 PRHDT, CDR2 FYEKMQ (reference sequence). The CDR3 is 16 residues long. Losses at the gene ends were 5 bases for V and 2 bases for J; bases not matched to a gene: 3. The CDR3: CASSVGLAGNTGELFF. The CDR3 DNA sequence: TGTGCCAGCAGCGTTGGACTAGCGGGAAACACCGGGGAGCTGTTTTTT.

The chain employs TRBV4-3 and TRBJ2-7; the D gene is possibly TRBD2 (5 bases). V was pared by 7 bases and J by 8 bases, with 27 bases between. CDR3 length: 16 amino acids. CDR1 is LGHNA, CDR2 YSLEER, per germline. The DNA for the CDR3 is TGCGCCAGCACCCCCTCATTTGGTCGGAGTGGAGGAAAGCAGTACTTC. Encoded protein: CASTPSFGRSGGKQYF.

A remark on this clone: A much bigger clone sits one base away, suggesting this may be a read error. This chain connects TRBV7-2 to TRBJ1-2; D possibly corresponds to TRBD1 (6 bases). Trimming pared 1 base from V and 0 bases from J, leaving 18 bases between. Looked up from germline, CDR1 is SGHTA and CDR2 is FQGNSA. The CDR3 consists of 18 residues. CDR3 amino acids: CASSLGPGRGGTNYGYTF. The DNA for the CDR3 is TGTGCCAGCAGCTTAGGCCCCGGCAGGGGCGGCACTAACTATGGCTACACCTTC.

This clone was picked up a small number of times. CDR3 nucleotide sequence: TGTGCCATCAGTGAGTCGAGGCAGGGGGCTTTTGAGACCCAGTACTTC. Amino acids: CAISESRQGAFETQYF. The chain couples TRBV10-3 to TRBJ2-5; 8 positions match TRBD1. Germline V lookup: CDR1 ENHRY, CDR2 SYGVKD. The J segment lost 5 bases and the V segment lost 0 bases, leaving 8 bases of the junction unmatched. The CDR3 is 16 residues long.

The chain is built from TRBV30 and TRBJ1-1; a weak D match, TRBD1 (5 bases). Germline loops: CDR1 GTSNPN, CDR2 SVGIG (reference sequence). The CDR3 loop spans 15 amino acids. Between the trimmed V and J ends, which lost 4 bases and 1 base, there was a span of 16 bases. The CDR3 nucleotides read TGTGCCTGGAAGGAGAGCGGGGCGTGGAACACTGAAGCTTTCTTT. Protein sequence: CAWKESGAWNTEAFF. The whole variable domain, filled in from reference TRBV30 and TRBJ1-1, reads SQTIHQWPATLVQPVGSPLSLECTVEGTSNPNLYWYRQAAGRGLQLLFYSVGIGQISSEVPQNLSASRPQDRQFILSSKKLLLSDSGFYLCAWKESGAWNTEAFFGQGTRLTVV.

In this sample, this clone turned up a few times. The rearrangement joins TRBV11-2 to TRBJ2-3; D uncertain. The V end was cut by 8 bases, the J end by 4 bases, with 16 bases between. This CDR3 is built from 14 residues. In germline, CDR1 is SGHAT, CDR2 FQNNGV. CDR3 coding DNA: TGTGCCAGCCTGGCGGCTCTACACGCAGATACGCAGTATTTT. It is translated as CASLAALHADTQYF.

This clone occurred a few times. This chain joins TRBV15 and TRBJ1-1, with a tentative D call TRBD1 (5 bases). The CDR3 consists of 14 residues. CDR1 is LNHNV and CDR2 is YYDKDF in the germline V gene (reference sequence). Trimming pared 1 base from V and 9 bases from J, leaving 15 bases between. This CDR3 reads CATSRARRTSKAFF. CDR3 nucleotides: TGTGCCACCAGCAGAGCCCGTCGGACATCTAAAGCTTTCTTT.

This clone occurred a few times. The CDR3 loop reads CASSLGTSGYTDTQYF. The CDR3 nucleotides are TGTGCCAGCAGCTTGGGGACTAGCGGTTACACAGATACGCAGTATTTT. This chain uses TRBV7-9 with TRBJ2-3; 11 nucleotides agree with TRBD2. Germline-derived CDR1 and CDR2 are SEHNR and FQNEAQ (reference sequence). The V and J ends lost 3 bases and 2 bases, in that order; junction bases with no gene match: 4. The CDR3 consists of 16 residues.

This clone has more than one count but fewer than ten. V and J are TRBV28 and TRBJ2-7; 8 bases agree with TRBD1. Per the germline V gene, CDR1 is MDHEN and CDR2 is SYDVKM. The CDR3 consists of 14 residues. The J segment lost 5 bases and the V segment lost 3 bases, leaving 6 bases of the junction unmatched. CDR3 bases: TGTGCCAGCAGTTTCCTGGCAGGGGGCAACGAGCAGTACTTC. Protein: CASSFLAGGNEQYF.

Sample share makes this clone medium-sized (0.01 to 0.1%). The rearrangement links TRBV6-5 to TRBJ1-2; D remains ambiguous. Trimming left V 8 bases short and J 4 bases short, with 8 bases between. Germline V gene data show CDR1 as MNHEY and CDR2 as SVGAGI. The CDR3 consists of 11 residues. DNA of the CDR3: TGTGCCAGCGACGGACCCTATGGCTACACCTTC. It is translated as CASDGPYGYTF.

The chain employs TRBV19 and TRBJ1-1, with D possibly TRBD1 on 5 matching bases. The CDR3 is 13 residues long. V lost 5 bases, J lost 6 bases, and 13 bases lay in between. Germline V CDR1 and CDR2: LNHDA, SQIVND (reference sequence). The CDR3 DNA is TGTGCCAGTAGTTTATCCTGGGGGTCTGAAGCTTTCTTT. It yields the protein CASSLSWGSEAFF.

This clone was detected once. The gene calls are TRBV5-5 and TRBJ2-7, with 7 nucleotides matching TRBD1. Per germline, CDR1 SGHKS and CDR2 YYEKEE (reference sequence). The length of the CDR3 is 12 residues. The ends lost 4 bases at V and 7 bases at J; junction bases unmatched: 5. The CDR3 DNA is TGTGCCAGCAGCGACAGGGCTTGGGAGCAGTACTTC. Its protein is CASSDRAWEQYF. The full variable domain, with the rest looked up from reference TRBV5-5 and TRBJ2-7, is DAGVTQSPTHLIKTRGQQVTLRCSPISGHKSVSWYQQVLGQGPQFIFQYYEKEERGRGNFPDRFSARQFPNYSSELNVNALLLGDSALYLCASSDRAWEQYFGPGTRLTVT.